These 30 T cell receptor beta chains share one sample of origin, sequenced in a study of cytomegalovirus exposure and HLA in healthy donors. Repertoires were generated with immunoSEQ multiplex PCR, while TCRdb's copy carries only in-frame clones and drops some. The data show about 150,000 clones, approximately 94% seen once. Input material: PBMCs. The receptor source for this set is a young man in good health and CMV-seropositive.

The rearrangement links TRBV5-6 to TRBJ1-2, with 8 bases fitting TRBD1. The length of the CDR3 is 13 residues. The trim removed 0 bases at V and 8 bases at J, leaving 3 bases unmatched. Per the germline V gene, CDR1 is SGHDT and CDR2 is YYEEEE. The CDR3 DNA sequence: TGTGCCAGCAGCTTGGGCAGGGGGCACGGCTACACCTTC. Its protein product is CASSLGRGHGYTF.

This clone was counted a single time. The V call is TRBV28, the J call TRBJ1-5; possibly TRBD1 for D (6 bases). The CDR3 loop spans 17 amino acids. Trimming pared 5 bases from V and 2 bases from J, leaving 19 bases between. The germline V gene has CDR1 MDHEN and CDR2 SYDVKM. The CDR3 here is CASSPLQGLSGNQPQHF. In nucleotides, the CDR3 is TGTGCCAGCAGTCCCCTTCAGGGGTTGTCTGGCAATCAGCCCCAGCATTTT.

A remark on this clone: The sample has other DNA sequences that encode this CDR3 too. The chain employs TRBV28 and TRBJ1-2, with D unresolved. The germline V gene encodes CDR1 MDHEN and CDR2 SYDVKM. The CDR3 runs to 13 residues. V lost 3 bases to trimming and J lost 2 bases, with 7 bases between them. As DNA, the CDR3 is TGTGCCAGCAGTTTGCGGCAGAACTATGGCTACACCTTC. This sequence encodes CASSLRQNYGYTF.

This clone was recorded once. The gene calls are TRBV6-4 and TRBJ2-1; 7 bases are shared with TRBD1. Trimming removed 6 bases from V and 8 bases from J; junction bases left unmatched: 13. The CDR3 runs 15 residues. CDR1 MRHNA and CDR2 SNTAGT come from the germline V gene. In DNA form, the CDR3 reads TGTGCCAGCAGCGACACAGGGGCTCGAGGGGATGAGCAGTTCTTC. The encoded protein is CASSDTGARGDEQFF.

The chain has TRBV4-1 and TRBJ2-1; a weak D match, TRBD2 (6 bases). CDR3 length equals 17 residues. Germline assignment: CDR1 MGHRA and CDR2 YSYEKL. V was cut by 6 bases and J by 7 bases, with 25 bases left in between. CDR3 in DNA: TGCGCCAGCAGGGGGACCTCTTTAGCGGAATCTTCAAATGAGCAGTTCTTC. Translation: CASRGTSLAESSNEQFF.

This sequence joins TRBV18 and TRBJ2-7; 9 bases are shared with TRBD1. V shed 3 bases, J shed 5 bases, and the junction held 8 bases outside the gene matches. This CDR3 is 15 amino acids long. Looked up from germline, CDR1 is KGHSH and CDR2 is LQKENI. CDR3 DNA sequence: TGTGCCAGCTCACCGGCCGGGACAGGGTCCCACGAGCAGTACTTC. It codes for CASSPAGTGSHEQYF. Combining the CDR3 with reference TRBV18 and TRBJ2-7 gives the whole variable domain NAGVMQNPRHLVRRRGQEARLRCSPMKGHSHVYWYRQLPEEGLKFMVYLQKENIIDESGMPKERFSAEFPKEGPSILRIQQVVRGDSAAYFCASSPAGTGSHEQYFGPGTRLTVT.

The chain has TRBV4-1 and TRBJ2-1; 10 nucleotides agree with TRBD2. V shed 4 bases, J shed 3 bases, and the junction held 9 bases outside the gene matches. The CDR3 consists of 17 residues. CDR1 and CDR2 (germline): MGHRA, YSYEKL. CDR3 protein: CASSLRTSGGGYNEQFF. CDR3 DNA sequence: TGCGCCAGCAGCCTCCGGACTAGCGGAGGGGGCTACAATGAGCAGTTCTTC.

The rearrangement uses TRBV15 and TRBJ1-2; 9 positions match TRBD1. With 2 bases clipped from V and 4 bases from J, the junction kept 8 bases outside the gene matches. Looked up from germline, CDR1 is LNHNV and CDR2 is YYDKDF (reference sequence). The CDR3 has 16 residues. CDR3 amino acids: CATSRNRDRALYGYTF. The CDR3 DNA reads as TGTGCCACCAGCAGAAACCGGGACAGGGCTCTCTATGGCTACACCTTC.

V gene TRBV5-1 combines with J gene TRBJ2-7; TRBD1 matches 7 bases. This CDR3 spans 14 amino acids. Trimming took 0 bases from V and 5 from J; bases not matched to a gene: 5. CDR1 and CDR2 (germline): SGHRS, YFSETQ. DNA of the CDR3: TGCGCCAGCAGCTTGGGACAGGGATCGGACGAGCAGTACTTC. Translating it yields CASSLGQGSDEQYF.

This clone has only one observation. The rearrangement joins TRBV18 to TRBJ2-3; 7 bases align to TRBD2. CDR1 is KGHSH and CDR2 is LQKENI in the germline V gene. The length of the CDR3 is 20 residues. Trimming removed 0 bases from V and 2 bases from J; junction bases left unmatched: 17. The DNA of the CDR3 is TGTGCCAGCTCACCACCTATCCCGGGACTACCAATGAGGGCCACAGATACGCAGTATTTT. Its translation is CASSPPIPGLPMRATDTQYF.

The V gene is TRBV6-1, the J gene TRBJ2-7; D might be TRBD2 (5 bases). This CDR3 has 13 residues. Germline CDR1 and CDR2: MNHNS and SASEGT. V lost 4 bases to trimming and J lost 4 bases, with 11 bases between them. The CDR3 bases are TGTGCCAGCAGTGTAAGCGGTGCTTACGAGCAGTACTTC. Translation: CASSVSGAYEQYF.

The V call is TRBV19, the J call TRBJ2-3; the D gene is possibly TRBD2 (6 bases). Germline CDR1 reads LNHDA; CDR2 reads SQIVND (reference sequence). V lost 4 bases and J 5 bases, leaving 16 bases between the germline ends. This CDR3 contains 15 residues. The DNA of the CDR3 is TGTGCCAGTAGTACGTCCGGACTACCCGGAGATACGCAGTATTTT. This translates into CASSTSGLPGDTQYF. Full variable domain (missing parts from reference TRBV19 and TRBJ2-3): DGGITQSPKYLFRKEGQNVTLSCEQNLNHDAMYWYRQDPGQGLRLIYYSQIVNDFQKGDIAEGYSVSREKKESFPLTVTSAQKNPTAFYLCASSTSGLPGDTQYFGPGTRLTVL.

This chain links TRBV2 with TRBJ2-7; the D gene is possibly TRBD1 (6 bases). With 3 bases removed from V and 5 bases from J, the gap between germline ends came to 23 bases. CDR1 and CDR2 from the germline V gene are SNHLY and FYNNEI. This CDR3 has 17 amino acids. The DNA for the CDR3 is TGTGCCAGCAGTGATCCGAGGGTGGTAAAACAGGGCGACGAGCAGTACTTC. Its translation is CASSDPRVVKQGDEQYF.

The V and J genes are TRBV7-2 and TRBJ2-7, with 9 bases that match TRBD2. The CDR3 runs 14 residues. Trimming took 3 bases from V and 6 from J; bases not matched to a gene: 6. Germline V gene data show CDR1 as SGHTA and CDR2 as FQGNSA. CDR3 sequence (DNA): TGTGCCAGCAGCTTGACTAGCGGTGACTCCGAGCAGTACTTC. Its protein is CASSLTSGDSEQYF.

The V and J genes are TRBV18 and TRBJ2-3; D remains ambiguous. The length of the CDR3 is 14 residues. Germline V gene sequence: CDR1 KGHSH, CDR2 LQKENI. Trimming removed 3 bases at V and 2 bases at J, with 9 bases between. The CDR3 nucleotides read TGTGCCAGCTCACCGCGACTCCACACAGATACGCAGTATTTT. Translation gives CASSPRLHTDTQYF.

V is TRBV7-2 and J is TRBJ2-3; no definite D call. This CDR3 contains 12 residues. Germline assignment: CDR1 SGHTA and CDR2 FQGNSA. The ends were cut back, 3 bases at V and 5 bases at J, with 6 bases in the middle. Here the CDR3 DNA reads TGTGCCAGCAGCTTGTCTAGAGATACGCAGTATTTT. This gives the protein CASSLSRDTQYF.

J is TRBJ1-4 and V is TRBV29-1; D is perhaps TRBD1 (6 bases). CDR1 is SQVTM and CDR2 is ANQGSEA in the germline V gene. With 3 bases removed from V and 8 bases from J, the gap between germline ends came to 16 bases. The CDR3 length is 14 residues. The CDR3 nucleotides are TGCAGCGTTGAGCGATGGGACACCGAGGAAAAACTGTTTTTT. Its protein product is CSVERWDTEEKLFF. Filled out from reference TRBV29-1 and TRBJ1-4, the complete variable domain reads SAVISQKPSRDICQRGTSLTIQCQVDSQVTMMFWYRQQPGQSLTLIATANQGSEATYESGFVIDKFPISRPNLTFSTLTVSNMSPEDSSIYLCSVERWDTEEKLFFGSGTQLSVL.

CDR3 coding DNA: TGTGCCAGCAGTTCGGGAGGGATCCCAAGGCATTCACCCCTCCACTTT. It codes for CASSSGGIPRHSPLHF. The chain carries TRBV27 and TRBJ1-6; D is ambiguous. Germline V lookup: CDR1 MNHEY, CDR2 SMNVEV (reference sequence). V lost 4 bases, J lost 8 bases, and 18 bases lay in between. The CDR3 contains 16 residues.

This chain uses TRBV19 with TRBJ2-1; perhaps TRBD2 as D (6 bases). The CDR3 is 12 amino acids. Looked up from germline, CDR1 is LNHDA and CDR2 is SQIVND (reference sequence). The V end was cut by 3 bases, the J end by 11 bases, with 11 bases between. The CDR3 DNA follows: TGTGCCAGTAGTATGCCCAGCGGGCAGCAGTTCTTC. This gives the protein CASSMPSGQQFF.

DNA of the CDR3: TGTGCCAGCAGCTTAGTAGCCAGCCAAGAGACCCAGTACTTC. Its protein is CASSLVASQETQYF. The V and J genes are TRBV11-2 and TRBJ2-5, with D hard to call. Trimming left V 1 base short and J 1 base short, with 7 bases between. Per germline, CDR1 SGHAT and CDR2 FQNNGV. There are 14 residues in the CDR3.

The chain carries TRBV30 and TRBJ2-5; a weak D match, TRBD2 (6 bases). The CDR3 covers 14 residues. Germline CDR1 reads GTSNPN; CDR2 reads SVGIG (reference sequence). Trimming took off 0 bases at V and 1 base at J, with 9 bases between the two ends. In nucleotides, the CDR3 is TGTGCCTGGAGTGTAGGCGGGGTCCAAGAGACCCAGTACTTC. This translates into CAWSVGGVQETQYF.

The CDR3 DNA reads as TGCGCCAGCGCTGACCGGGGAAGACTCTATGGCTACACCTTC. This codes for CASADRGRLYGYTF. This chain uses TRBV5-1 with TRBJ1-2; D is undetermined. The V end lost 7 bases, the J end lost 4 bases, and 17 bases lay between the germline ends. The CDR3 is made up of 14 amino acids. Germline loops: CDR1 SGHRS, CDR2 YFSETQ.

The rearrangement joins TRBV2 to TRBJ2-3; the D gene is possibly TRBD2 (6 bases). Germline V lookup: CDR1 SNHLY, CDR2 FYNNEI. V was trimmed by 3 bases and J by 11 bases, leaving 12 bases between them. The CDR3 length is 12 residues. The CDR3 loop reads CASSDQAGLQYF. The CDR3 DNA reads TGTGCCAGCAGTGATCAAGCGGGTCTGCAGTATTTT. Supplemented by reference TRBV2 and TRBJ2-3, the full variable domain reads EPEVTQTPSHQVTQMGQEVILRCVPISNHLYFYWYRQILGQKVEFLVSFYNNEISEKSEIFDDQFSVERPDGSNFTLKIRSTKLEDSAMYFCASSDQAGLQYFGPGTRLTVL.

V and J are TRBV23-1 and TRBJ2-5; D unclear. TRBV23-1 is an ORF, with its function uncertain. Trimming removed 8 bases from V and 4 bases from J, with 17 bases in between. The CDR3 extends over 14 amino acids. DNA for the CDR3: TGCGCCAGCCTAGTCTATATAGGTGTAGAGACCCAGTACTTC. As protein: CASLVYIGVETQYF.

The chain combines TRBV27 with TRBJ2-2; TRBD2 matches 14 bases. The germline V gene has CDR1 MNHEY and CDR2 SMNVEV (reference sequence). V shed 6 bases, J shed 5 bases, and the junction held 26 bases outside the gene matches. The CDR3 extends over 23 amino acids. The chain's CDR3 is CASRPRDRGLTSGRAGRTGELFF. The CDR3 region has the DNA TGTGCCAGCAGGCCCCGGGACAGGGGGCTGACTAGCGGGAGGGCCGGGCGGACCGGGGAGCTGTTTTTT.

V and J are TRBV7-9 and TRBJ1-1; no clear D. Trimming shortened V by 7 bases and J by 1 base, and 10 bases separated the two germline ends. CDR3 size: 13 residues. The germline V gene has CDR1 SEHNR and CDR2 FQNEAQ (reference sequence). The CDR3 protein is CASIPQSNTEAFF. CDR3 coding DNA: TGTGCCAGCATCCCGCAGTCGAACACTGAAGCTTTCTTT.

The chain combines TRBV9 with TRBJ2-3, with 13 bases fitting TRBD2. There are 16 residues in the CDR3. V gave up 4 bases and J gave up 5 bases; unmatched junction bases: 7. From germline, CDR1 is SGDLS and CDR2 YYNGEE. CDR3 loop: CASSTGRLAGGDTQYF. CDR3 DNA: TGTGCCAGCAGCACCGGACGACTAGCGGGAGGAGATACGCAGTATTTT.

This sequence joins TRBV7-9 and TRBJ2-3, with 12 bases matching TRBD2. Trimming took 3 bases from V and 3 from J; bases not matched to a gene: 1. The CDR3 covers 15 residues. Germline CDR1 is SEHNR and CDR2 is FQNEAQ (reference sequence). This CDR3 reads CASSFTSGRTDTQYF. CDR3 in DNA: TGTGCCAGCAGCTTTACTAGCGGGAGGACAGATACGCAGTATTTT.

The rearrangement links TRBV2 to TRBJ2-1; the D gene is possibly TRBD2 (5 bases). Germline assignment: CDR1 SNHLY and CDR2 FYNNEI. The CDR3 totals 16 residues. Trimming cost V 4 bases and J 0 bases, with 13 bases left between them. This chain's CDR3 is CASSGELLSSYNEQFF. The CDR3 coding sequence is TGTGCCAGCAGTGGGGAGCTCCTAAGCTCCTACAATGAGCAGTTCTTC.

The rearrangement links TRBV11-3 to TRBJ2-5, with 14 bases matching TRBD2. Germline CDR1 SGHNT, CDR2 YENEEA. The CDR3 runs 16 residues. The V gene end was trimmed by 5 bases and the J gene end by 7 bases; junction bases not matched to a gene: 9. CDR3 nucleotide sequence: TGTGCCAGCAGCCCCGGGACTAGCGGGAGCTGGGGGACCCAGTACTTC. Protein sequence: CASSPGTSGSWGTQYF.